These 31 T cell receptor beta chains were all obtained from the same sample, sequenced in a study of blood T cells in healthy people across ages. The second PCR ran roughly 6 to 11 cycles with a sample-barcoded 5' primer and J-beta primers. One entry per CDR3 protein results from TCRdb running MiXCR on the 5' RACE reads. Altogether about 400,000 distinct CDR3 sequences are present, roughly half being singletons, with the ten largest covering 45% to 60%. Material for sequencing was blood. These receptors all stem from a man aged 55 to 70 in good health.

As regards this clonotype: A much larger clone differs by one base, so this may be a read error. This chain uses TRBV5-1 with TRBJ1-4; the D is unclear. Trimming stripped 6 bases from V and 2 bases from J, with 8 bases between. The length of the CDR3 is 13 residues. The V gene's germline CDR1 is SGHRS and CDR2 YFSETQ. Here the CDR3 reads CASNLDTNEKLFF. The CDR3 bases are TGCGCCAGCAACCTGGACACTAATGAAAAACTGTTTTTT.

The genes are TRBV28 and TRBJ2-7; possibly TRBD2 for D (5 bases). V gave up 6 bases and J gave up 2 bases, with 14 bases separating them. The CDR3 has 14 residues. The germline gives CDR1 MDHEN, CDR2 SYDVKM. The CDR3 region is CASSPAGQTYEQYF. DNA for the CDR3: TGTGCCAGCAGCCCCGCGGGTCAGACCTACGAGCAGTACTTC.

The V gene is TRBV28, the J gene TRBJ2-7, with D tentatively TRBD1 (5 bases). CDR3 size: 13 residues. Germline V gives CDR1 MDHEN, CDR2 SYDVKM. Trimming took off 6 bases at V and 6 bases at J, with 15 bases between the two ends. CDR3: CASSSWGGGEQYF. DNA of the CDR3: TGTGCCAGCAGCAGTTGGGGCGGTGGCGAGCAGTACTTC.

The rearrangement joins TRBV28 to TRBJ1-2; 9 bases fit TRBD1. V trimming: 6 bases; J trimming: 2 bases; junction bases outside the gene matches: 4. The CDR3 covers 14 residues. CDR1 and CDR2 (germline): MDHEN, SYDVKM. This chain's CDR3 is CASREGQGNYGYTF. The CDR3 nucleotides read TGTGCCAGCAGGGAGGGACAGGGCAACTATGGCTACACCTTC.

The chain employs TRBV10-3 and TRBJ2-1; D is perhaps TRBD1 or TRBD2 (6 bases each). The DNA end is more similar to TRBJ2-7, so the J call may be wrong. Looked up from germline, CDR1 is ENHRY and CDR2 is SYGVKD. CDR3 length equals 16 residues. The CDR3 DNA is TGTGCCATCAGTGACCCGTTGGGGGGCCGTGTCAATGAGCAGTACTTC. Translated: CAISDPLGGRVNEQYF.

In nucleotides, the CDR3 is TGTGCCACCTCAGGTCTAGCGGGGGGCCTCACAGATACGCAGTATTTT. Translated, it gives CATSGLAGGLTDTQYF. The chain combines TRBV27 with TRBJ2-3; 11 bases line up with TRBD2. J gave up 2 bases and V 10 bases, and 11 bases lay outside the gene matches. This CDR3 comprises 16 residues. Germline V lookup: CDR1 MNHEY, CDR2 SMNVEV (reference sequence).

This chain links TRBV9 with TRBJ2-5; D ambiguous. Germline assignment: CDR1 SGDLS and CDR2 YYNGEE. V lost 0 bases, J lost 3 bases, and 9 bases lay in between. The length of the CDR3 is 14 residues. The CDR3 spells CASSVDRVEETQYF. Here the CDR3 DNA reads TGTGCCAGCAGCGTAGACCGGGTTGAAGAGACCCAGTACTTC.

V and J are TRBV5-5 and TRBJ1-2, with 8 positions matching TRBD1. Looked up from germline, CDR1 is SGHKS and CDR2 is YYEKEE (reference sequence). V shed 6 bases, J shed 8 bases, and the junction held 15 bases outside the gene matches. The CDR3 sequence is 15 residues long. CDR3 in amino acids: CASIRTGLEVVGYTF. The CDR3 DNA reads TGTGCCAGCATAAGGACAGGGCTTGAGGTTGTAGGCTACACCTTC.

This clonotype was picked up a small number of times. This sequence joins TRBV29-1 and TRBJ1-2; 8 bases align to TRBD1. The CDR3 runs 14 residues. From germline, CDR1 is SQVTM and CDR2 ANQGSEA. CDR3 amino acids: CPPNGQGLKYGYTF. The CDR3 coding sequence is TGCCCCCCTAATGGACAGGGACTTAAGTATGGCTACACCTTC.

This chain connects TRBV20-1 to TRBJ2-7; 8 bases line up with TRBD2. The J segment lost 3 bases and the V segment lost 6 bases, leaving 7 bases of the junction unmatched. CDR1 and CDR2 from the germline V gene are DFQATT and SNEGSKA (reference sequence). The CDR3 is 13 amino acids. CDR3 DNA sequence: TGCAGTGCCCCGACTAGCGCGATCTACGAGCAGTACTTC. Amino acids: CSAPTSAIYEQYF.

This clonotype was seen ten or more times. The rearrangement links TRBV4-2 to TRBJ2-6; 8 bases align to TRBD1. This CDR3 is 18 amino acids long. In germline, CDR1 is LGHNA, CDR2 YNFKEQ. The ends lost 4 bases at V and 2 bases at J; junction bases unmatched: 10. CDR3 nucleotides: TGTGCCAGCAGCCTCCGGACAGGGCTCTCCCCTGGGGCCAACGTCCTGACTTTC. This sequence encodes CASSLRTGLSPGANVLTF.

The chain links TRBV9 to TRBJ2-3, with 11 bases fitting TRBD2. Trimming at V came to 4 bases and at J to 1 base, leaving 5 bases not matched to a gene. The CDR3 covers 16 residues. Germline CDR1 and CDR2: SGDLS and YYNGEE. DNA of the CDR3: TGTGCCAGCAGCCGAGAACTAGCGGGGGGCACAGATACGCAGTATTTT. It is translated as CASSRELAGGTDTQYF.

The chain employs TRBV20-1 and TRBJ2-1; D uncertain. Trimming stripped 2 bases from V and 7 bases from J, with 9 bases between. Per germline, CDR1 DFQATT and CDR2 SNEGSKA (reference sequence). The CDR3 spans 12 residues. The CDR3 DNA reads TGCAGTGCTAGACGGACCCCGAATGAGCAGTTCTTC. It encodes CSARRTPNEQFF.

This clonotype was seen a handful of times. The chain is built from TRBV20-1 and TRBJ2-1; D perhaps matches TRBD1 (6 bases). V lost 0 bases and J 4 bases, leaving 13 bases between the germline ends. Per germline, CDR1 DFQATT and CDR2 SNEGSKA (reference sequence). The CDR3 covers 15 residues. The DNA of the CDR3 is TGCAGTGCTAGAGATCTAGGACAGCGGTACAATGAGCAGTTCTTC. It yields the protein CSARDLGQRYNEQFF.

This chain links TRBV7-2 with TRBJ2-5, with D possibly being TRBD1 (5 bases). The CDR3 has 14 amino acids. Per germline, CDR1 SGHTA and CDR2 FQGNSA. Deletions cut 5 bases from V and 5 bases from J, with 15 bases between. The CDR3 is CASSVVGGAETQYF. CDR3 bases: TGTGCCAGCAGCGTAGTGGGTGGGGCCGAGACCCAGTACTTC. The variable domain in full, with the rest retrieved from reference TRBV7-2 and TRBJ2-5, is GAGVSQSPSNKVTEKGKDVELRCDPISGHTALYWYRQSLGQGLEFLIYFQGNSAPDKSGLPSDRFSAERTGGSVSTLTIQRTQQEDSAVYLCASSVVGGAETQYFGPGTRLLVL.

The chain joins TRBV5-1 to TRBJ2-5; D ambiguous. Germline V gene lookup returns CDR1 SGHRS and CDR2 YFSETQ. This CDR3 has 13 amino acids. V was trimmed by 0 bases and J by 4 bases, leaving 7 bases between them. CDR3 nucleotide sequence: TGCGCCAGCAGCTTGGCCAAGCTAGAGACCCAGTACTTC. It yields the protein CASSLAKLETQYF.

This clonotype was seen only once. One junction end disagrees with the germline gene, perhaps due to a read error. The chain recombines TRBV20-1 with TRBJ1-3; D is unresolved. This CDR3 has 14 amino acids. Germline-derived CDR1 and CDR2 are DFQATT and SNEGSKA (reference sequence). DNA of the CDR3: TGCAGTGCTAGTGAACTGCGCTCTGGAGACACCATATATTTT. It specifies CSASELRSGDTIYF.

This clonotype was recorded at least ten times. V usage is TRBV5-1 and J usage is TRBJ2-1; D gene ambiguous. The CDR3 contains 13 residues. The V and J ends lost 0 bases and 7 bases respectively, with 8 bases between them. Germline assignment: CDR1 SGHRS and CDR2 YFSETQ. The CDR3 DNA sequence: TGCGCCAGCAGCTTGGGGGTGTTAAATGAGCAGTTCTTC. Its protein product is CASSLGVLNEQFF.

The CDR3 spells CASSQTSGRGYEQYF. The CDR3 coding sequence is TGCGCCAGCAGCCAAACTAGCGGGAGGGGTTACGAGCAGTACTTC. The chain uses TRBV4-3 and TRBJ2-7; 13 bases are shared with TRBD2. Germline V lookup: CDR1 LGHNA, CDR2 YSLEER. The CDR3 runs 15 residues. Germline trimming cut 2 bases from V and 4 bases from J; bases unmatched to any gene: 2.

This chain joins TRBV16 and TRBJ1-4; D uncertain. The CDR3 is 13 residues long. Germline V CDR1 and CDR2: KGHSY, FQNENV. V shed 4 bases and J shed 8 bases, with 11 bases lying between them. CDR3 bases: TGTGCCAGCAGCCCCCAACACTCAGAAAAACTGTTTTTT. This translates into CASSPQHSEKLFF. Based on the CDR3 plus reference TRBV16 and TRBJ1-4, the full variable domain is GEEVAQTPKHLVRGEGQKAKLYCAPIKGHSYVFWYQQVLKNEFKFLISFQNENVFDETGMPKERFSAKCLPNSPCSLEIQATKLEDSAVYFCASSPQHSEKLFFGSGTQLSVL.

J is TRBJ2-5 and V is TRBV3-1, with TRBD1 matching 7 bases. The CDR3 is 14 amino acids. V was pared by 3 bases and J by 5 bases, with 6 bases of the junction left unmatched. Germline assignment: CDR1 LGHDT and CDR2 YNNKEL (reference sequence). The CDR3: CASSQDRRTETQYF. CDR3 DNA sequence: TGTGCCAGCAGCCAGGACAGGCGTACGGAGACCCAGTACTTC.

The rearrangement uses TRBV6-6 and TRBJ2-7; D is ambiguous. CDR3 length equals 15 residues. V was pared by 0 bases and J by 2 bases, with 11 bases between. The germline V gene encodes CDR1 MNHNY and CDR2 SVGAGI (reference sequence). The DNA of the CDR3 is TGTGCCAGCAGTTACTCGGGTAGTAGGGCCTACGAGCAGTACTTC. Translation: CASSYSGSRAYEQYF.

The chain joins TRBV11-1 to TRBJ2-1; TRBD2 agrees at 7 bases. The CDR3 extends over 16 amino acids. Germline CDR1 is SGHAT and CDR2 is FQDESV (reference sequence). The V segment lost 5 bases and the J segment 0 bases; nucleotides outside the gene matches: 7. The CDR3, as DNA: TGTGCCAGCAGCGGGAGGGACGGCAGCTCCTACAATGAGCAGTTCTTC. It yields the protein CASSGRDGSSYNEQFF.

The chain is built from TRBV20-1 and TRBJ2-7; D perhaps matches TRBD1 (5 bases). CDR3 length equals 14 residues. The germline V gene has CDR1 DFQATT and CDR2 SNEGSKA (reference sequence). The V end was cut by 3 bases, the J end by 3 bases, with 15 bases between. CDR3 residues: CSARGWGSNYEQYF. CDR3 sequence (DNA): TGCAGTGCTAGGGGTTGGGGCTCCAACTACGAGCAGTACTTC.

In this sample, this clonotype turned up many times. CDR3 sequence: CASSDEETGYEQYF. The CDR3 DNA reads as TGTGCCAGCAGTGATGAGGAAACAGGCTACGAGCAGTACTTC. V gene TRBV25-1 combines with J gene TRBJ2-7; a weak D match, TRBD1 (5 bases). Trimming shortened V by 3 bases and J by 3 bases, and 12 bases separated the two germline ends. CDR3 length: 14 residues. Per the germline V gene, CDR1 is MGHDK and CDR2 is SYGVNS.

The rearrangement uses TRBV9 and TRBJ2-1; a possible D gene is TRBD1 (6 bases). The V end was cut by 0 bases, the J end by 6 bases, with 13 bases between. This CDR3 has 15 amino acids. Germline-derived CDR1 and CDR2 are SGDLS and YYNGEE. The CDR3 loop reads CASSVAGQGLNEQFF. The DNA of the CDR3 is TGTGCCAGCAGCGTAGCTGGGCAGGGGCTCAATGAGCAGTTCTTC.

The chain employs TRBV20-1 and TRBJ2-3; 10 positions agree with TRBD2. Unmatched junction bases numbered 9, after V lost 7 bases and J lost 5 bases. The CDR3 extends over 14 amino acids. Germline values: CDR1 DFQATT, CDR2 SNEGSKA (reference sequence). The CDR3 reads CSGESGGVGDTQYF. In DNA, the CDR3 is TGCAGTGGGGAGAGCGGGGGGGTTGGAGATACGCAGTATTTT.

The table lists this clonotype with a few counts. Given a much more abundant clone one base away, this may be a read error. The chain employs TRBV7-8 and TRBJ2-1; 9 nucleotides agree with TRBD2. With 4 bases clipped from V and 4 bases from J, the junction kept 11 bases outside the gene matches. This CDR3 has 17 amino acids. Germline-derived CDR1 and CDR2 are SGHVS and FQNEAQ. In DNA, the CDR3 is TGTGCCAGCAGCTCCCTAGCGGGGAATAAAGAGTACAATGAGCAGTTCTTC. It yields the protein CASSSLAGNKEYNEQFF.

The CDR3: CASSQGTNREKLFF. The CDR3 region has the DNA TGTGCCAGCAGCCAAGGGACCAACAGGGAAAAACTGTTTTTT. This rearrangement joins TRBV3-1 to TRBJ1-4; D might be TRBD1 (5 bases). Germline V gene sequence: CDR1 LGHDT, CDR2 YNNKEL (reference sequence). There are 14 residues in the CDR3. V lost 1 base and J 8 bases, leaving 11 bases between the germline ends.

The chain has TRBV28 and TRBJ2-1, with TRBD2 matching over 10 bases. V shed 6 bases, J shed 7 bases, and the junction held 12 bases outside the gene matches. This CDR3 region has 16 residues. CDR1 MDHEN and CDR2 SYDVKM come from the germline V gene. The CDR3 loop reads CASSPMGLAGDNEQFF. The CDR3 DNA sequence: TGTGCCAGCAGCCCGATGGGGCTAGCGGGAGATAATGAGCAGTTCTTC.

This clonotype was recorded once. The CDR3 bases are TGTGCCAGTAGTATGGAGCGGGGGAGGTACAATGAGCAGTTCTTC. Its protein product is CASSMERGRYNEQFF. The V gene is TRBV19, the J gene TRBJ2-1; 8 bases are shared with TRBD2. Germline CDR1 and CDR2: LNHDA and SQIVND (reference sequence). With 3 bases clipped from V and 4 bases from J, the junction kept 5 bases outside the gene matches. This CDR3 has 15 residues.